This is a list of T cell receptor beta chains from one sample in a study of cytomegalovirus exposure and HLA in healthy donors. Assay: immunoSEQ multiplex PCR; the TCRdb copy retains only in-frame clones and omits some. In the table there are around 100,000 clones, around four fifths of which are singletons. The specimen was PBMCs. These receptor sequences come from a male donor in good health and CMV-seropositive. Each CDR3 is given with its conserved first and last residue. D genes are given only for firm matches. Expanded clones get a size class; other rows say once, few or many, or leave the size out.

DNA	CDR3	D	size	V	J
TGCGCCAGCAGTTCACAGGGCACAGATACGCAGTATTTT	CASSSQGTDTQYF	NA	few	TRBV10-1	TRBJ2-3
TGTGCTAGTGGATCGGAGGGGCAGAATTCACCCCTCCACTTT	CASGSEGQNSPLHF	NA	few	TRBV12-5	TRBJ1-6
TGTGCCAGCAGCATCGGGGGGGTCAGAGGCTACGAGCAGTACTTC	CASSIGGVRGYEQYF	TRBD2	NA	TRBV28	TRBJ2-7
TGTGCCAGCAGTAACCAGGGCTTCTATGGCTACACCTTC	CASSNQGFYGYTF	NA	NA	TRBV2	TRBJ1-2
TGTGCCAGCAGTTTAGGCGGGACTAGCACAGATACGCAGTATTTT	CASSLGGTSTDTQYF	NA	NA	TRBV28	TRBJ2-3
TGCAGCGTTGGTTACAGGGGCGAAAAACTGTTTTTT	CSVGYRGEKLFF	TRBD1	NA	TRBV29-1	TRBJ1-4
TGTGCCAGCAGTGTCGGGGGGCTAGATCAGCCCCAGCATTTT	CASSVGGLDQPQHF	NA	NA	TRBV6-1	TRBJ1-5
TGTGCCAGCACCCAGACCAGGGGTGGGTTCTCCTACGAGCAGTACTTC	CASTQTRGGFSYEQYF	NA	NA	TRBV7-9	TRBJ2-7
TGTGCCAGCAGCCTGGTCGGGTTTGATTCCACCATATATTTT	CASSLVGFDSTIYF	NA	NA	TRBV5-4	TRBJ1-3
TGCGCCAGCAGCCAAGATCTACAGGGGGCGCAAACAAATGAGCAGTTCTTC	CASSQDLQGAQTNEQFF	TRBD1	NA	TRBV4-1	TRBJ2-1
TGTGCCAGCAGCCCCCTAGCGGGGGGGCTGAATGAGCAGTTCTTC	CASSPLAGGLNEQFF	TRBD2	few	TRBV9	TRBJ2-1
TGCGCCAGCAGCTTGGGGGCTGACACCGGGGAGCTGTTTTTT	CASSLGADTGELFF	NA	NA	TRBV5-1	TRBJ2-2
TGTGCCAGCAGTTTAGGGGATGGGGAGAACTATGGCTACACCTTC	CASSLGDGENYGYTF	NA	NA	TRBV27	TRBJ1-2
TGTGCCAGCAGATCTGGTAGCTCCTACGAGCAGTACTTC	CASRSGSSYEQYF	NA	few	TRBV7-2	TRBJ2-7
TGTGCCAGCAGGCCCGGGACAGGAAAAGAGACCCAGTACTTC	CASRPGTGKETQYF	TRBD1	NA	TRBV6-6	TRBJ2-5
TGCGCCAGCGCCGAGGGACAGGGTCCCTACGAGCAGTACTTC	CASAEGQGPYEQYF	TRBD1	NA	TRBV5-1	TRBJ2-7
TGTGCCAGCAGCTTTCCGACATATGCGGGGGCCCAAGAGACCCAGTACTTC	CASSFPTYAGAQETQYF	NA	NA	TRBV5-6	TRBJ2-5
TGTGCCAGCAGCCCCGTCAGGTACAATGAGCAGTTCTTC	CASSPVRYNEQFF	NA	NA	TRBV6-6	TRBJ2-1
TGTGCCAGCAGCCGATCGGGGGAGGGTTTGGGTGGCTACACCTTC	CASSRSGEGLGGYTF	NA	NA	TRBV7-2	TRBJ1-2
TGTGCCAGCTCCCCGACAGGAATGGGAACTGAAGCTTTCTTT	CASSPTGMGTEAFF	NA	NA	TRBV18	TRBJ1-1
TGTGCCAGCAGCCAGAGGCAGGGCTATGGCTACACCTTC	CASSQRQGYGYTF	NA	once	TRBV21-1	TRBJ1-2
TGTGCCAGCAGTTTGAACGCGGGGGCAGGTGGCTACACCTTC	CASSLNAGAGGYTF	NA	NA	TRBV27	TRBJ1-2
TGTGCCAGCAGTGAACTAGCGGTGAGGGCTAATGGTGAGCAGTTCTTC	CASSELAVRANGEQFF	TRBD2	NA	TRBV2	TRBJ2-1
TGTGCCATCAGTGCGGGGGGCATTGAAAAACTGTTTTTT	CAISAGGIEKLFF	NA	NA	TRBV10-3	TRBJ1-4
TGTGCCAGCAGTGTCGACGGGAGGGCCTACAATGAGCAGTTCTTC	CASSVDGRAYNEQFF	TRBD2	NA	TRBV2	TRBJ2-1
TGTGCCAGCGCCTTGACAGGGGGAGTCTACGAGCAGTACTTC	CASALTGGVYEQYF	TRBD1	NA	TRBV28	TRBJ2-7
TGCGCCAGCAGTGAGTCGAGCACGGTATACAAAAGGGGGACTGAAGCTTTCTTT	CASSESSTVYKRGTEAFF	NA	NA	TRBV10-1	TRBJ1-1
TGTGCCAGCAGCCAACCCGACAGGGGCTCCTACGAGCAGTACTTC	CASSQPDRGSYEQYF	TRBD1	once	TRBV4-2	TRBJ2-7
TGTGCCTGGAGCACGAGCCGCAGAGCGAATAATTCACCCCTCCACTTT	CAWSTSRRANNSPLHF	NA	NA	TRBV30	TRBJ1-6
TGTGCCAGCAGTTTTCCCGAATCAGTCGGGTCTAATGAAAAACTGTTTTTT	CASSFPESVGSNEKLFF	NA	NA	TRBV28	TRBJ1-4
TGTGCCAGCAGCCCTGCGGGTAAAGAGACCCAGTACTTC	CASSPAGKETQYF	NA	once	TRBV5-4	TRBJ2-5
TGCGCCAGCAGCGCTCCAGGGGGAATAATCACTGAAGCTTTCTTT	CASSAPGGIITEAFF	TRBD1	few	TRBV5-1	TRBJ1-1
TGCAGCGTTGAAGCATACACTGAAGCTTTCTTT	CSVEAYTEAFF	NA	NA	TRBV29-1	TRBJ1-1
TGTGCCAGTAAGATGGTGGCTTCCATGGGAAACACCATATATTTT	CASKMVASMGNTIYF	NA	NA	TRBV11-2	TRBJ1-3
TGTGCCAGCCTTAGATTGAATGAGCAGTTCTTC	CASLRLNEQFF	NA	NA	TRBV7-2	TRBJ2-1
TGTGCCAGCAGTGAAGGCAAGGGACAGGAGAACACTGAAGCTTTCTTT	CASSEGKGQENTEAFF	TRBD1	NA	TRBV6-1	TRBJ1-1
TGCGCCGCCTCGGCCCAGGGGCGGAATGAGCAGTTCTTC	CAASAQGRNEQFF	NA	NA	TRBV10-2	TRBJ2-1
TGTGCCAGCAGCTTAGATGGGGACAGGATCCTCTTC	CASSLDGDRILF	TRBD1	NA	TRBV7-9	TRBJ1-2
TGTGCCAGCAGTCGGGGCGGGATATCAGATACGCAGTATTTT	CASSRGGISDTQYF	NA	few	TRBV28	TRBJ2-3
TGTGCCAGCAGCCCCTCCGGCAATCAGCCCCAGCATTTT	CASSPSGNQPQHF	NA	NA	TRBV6-5	TRBJ1-5
TGTGCCAGCAGGGCTCAACGGGCTGAAGCTTTCTTT	CASRAQRAEAFF	NA	NA	TRBV28	TRBJ1-1
TGTGCCAGCAGTGAAGCGTTAGTAGGGAGAGGTGGGGACGAGCAGTACTTC	CASSEALVGRGGDEQYF	NA	NA	TRBV2	TRBJ2-7
TGTGCCAGCAGCCCCCATCCAGATACGCAGTATTTT	CASSPHPDTQYF	NA	NA	TRBV9	TRBJ2-3
TGTGCCAGCAGCTGGGGGGGGCACGAGCAGTACTTC	CASSWGGHEQYF	NA	NA	TRBV5-4	TRBJ2-7
TGTGCCAGCAGGACAGTCCTTGGGCAGTACTTC	CASRTVLGQYF	NA	NA	TRBV9	TRBJ2-7
TGCGCCAGCAGCCAACTCTTTCCCAGGGATGGGTCCTATGGCTACACCTTC	CASSQLFPRDGSYGYTF	NA	few	TRBV4-1	TRBJ1-2
TGTGCCAGCAGGTTAAACCCCTCCTACTACGAGCAGTACTTC	CASRLNPSYYEQYF	NA	NA	TRBV7-2	TRBJ2-7
TGTGCCAGCAGCTTTGACAGGGGGCGGGTGAACACTGAAGCTTTCTTT	CASSFDRGRVNTEAFF	TRBD1	NA	TRBV7-2	TRBJ1-1
TGTGCCAGCTCCCCCGTCTCCTTCACCGGGGAGCTGTTTTTT	CASSPVSFTGELFF	NA	few	TRBV7-2	TRBJ2-2
TGCGCCAGCAGACCCCTTCCAGGGGCGGGCTATGGCTACACCTTC	CASRPLPGAGYGYTF	NA	medium-sized	TRBV5-1	TRBJ1-2
TGTGCCAGCAGCTTAAAAGGGACAGGGTGGCGGGAGACCCAGTACTTC	CASSLKGTGWRETQYF	TRBD1	NA	TRBV5-8	TRBJ2-5
TGTGCCAGCAGCACTCGAGGACAGGGGGTAGATACGCAGTATTTT	CASSTRGQGVDTQYF	TRBD1	once	TRBV7-6	TRBJ2-3
TGTGCCAGCAGTTTCCTCACAGGGGGCGAATACGAGCAGTACTTC	CASSFLTGGEYEQYF	TRBD1	NA	TRBV27	TRBJ2-7
TGTGCCAGCCAAGGACAGTCCTACGAGCAGTACTTC	CASQGQSYEQYF	NA	NA	TRBV6-5	TRBJ2-7
TGTGCCAGCAGCGCACACAGGGACGAGCAGTACTTC	CASSAHRDEQYF	NA	once	TRBV7-9	TRBJ2-7
TGTGCCAGCAGTTACCAGGGAAGAACTGAAGCTTTCTTT	CASSYQGRTEAFF	NA	few	TRBV6-5	TRBJ1-1
TGCGCCAGCAGCTTGGCCGCCACTGCCTACGAGCAGTACTTC	CASSLAATAYEQYF	NA	NA	TRBV5-1	TRBJ2-7
TGTGCCAGCAGACGGGACTCGAACACTGAAGCTTTCTTT	CASRRDSNTEAFF	NA	NA	TRBV2	TRBJ1-1
TGTGCCAGCAGCCAAGATTTATTGGGGACAGGGGAAGAGACCCAGTACTTC	CASSQDLLGTGEETQYF	TRBD1	NA	TRBV4-2	TRBJ2-5